These 23 T cell receptor beta chains were all obtained from the same sample, sequenced in a study of beta chain features in type 1 diabetes. The investigators reverse transcribed all of the isolated RNA, so they sequenced expressed TCRB transcripts. Libraries were prepared by immunoSEQ multiplex PCR; TCRdb keeps only in-frame clonotypes and omits some of them. The sample holds a few hundred thousand clones, approximately 11% seen once. Source material: naive CD4+ T cells from blood. The receptors originated from a woman younger than 45 in good health.

This clone turned up a few times. The rearrangement uses TRBV28 and TRBJ2-1, with 8 nucleotides matching TRBD1. The CDR3 covers 15 residues. The V segment lost 4 bases and the J segment 10 bases; nucleotides outside the gene matches: 12. Germline CDR1 MDHEN, CDR2 SYDVKM. The CDR3 DNA sequence: TGTGCCAGCAGTTCCCCCGGACAGGGAACTTCGGAGCAGTTCTTC. It specifies CASSSPGQGTSEQFF.

This clone has a handful of counts. The chain joins TRBV28 to TRBJ2-1; D not certain. Germline CDR1 and CDR2: MDHEN and SYDVKM. This CDR3 contains 15 residues. Between the trimmed V and J ends, which lost 6 bases and 2 bases, there was a span of 14 bases. CDR3 bases: TGTGCCAGCAGCTCCGTAGCAGCCACCTACAATGAGCAGTTCTTC. This gives the protein CASSSVAATYNEQFF. The whole variable domain, filled in from reference TRBV28 and TRBJ2-1, reads DVKVTQSSRYLVKRTGEKVFLECVQDMDHENMFWYRQDPGLGLRLIYFSYDVKMKEKGDIPEGYSVSREKKERFSLILESASTNQTSMYLCASSSVAATYNEQFFGPGTRLTVL.

This chain connects TRBV5-4 to TRBJ2-1, with 11 bases that match TRBD2. The trim removed 2 bases at V and 9 bases at J, leaving 7 bases unmatched. Germline loops: CDR1 SGHNT, CDR2 YYREEE (reference sequence). The CDR3 is 15 residues long. In DNA form, the CDR3 reads TGTGCCAGCAGCTTACTAGCGGGAGAGGGTGGTGAGCAGTTCTTC. Its protein product is CASSLLAGEGGEQFF.

This clone was observed a handful of times. The V and J genes are TRBV4-2 and TRBJ2-7; 9 nucleotides agree with TRBD2. Germline V gene sequence: CDR1 LGHNA, CDR2 YNFKEQ. Trimming took 4 bases from V and 3 from J; bases not matched to a gene: 7. This CDR3 comprises 15 residues. The CDR3 reads CASSPVSGSSYEQYF. The CDR3 coding sequence is TGTGCCAGCAGCCCAGTTAGCGGGAGTAGCTACGAGCAGTACTTC.

Ten or more counts support this clone. CDR3 coding DNA: TGCGCCAGCAGCCTTCTTGGACTGGGCAATGAGCAGTTCTTC. It specifies CASSLLGLGNEQFF. The chain uses TRBV4-3 and TRBJ2-1; TRBD2 might be the D (5 bases). The ends were cut back, 4 bases at V and 6 bases at J, with 13 bases in the middle. Germline values: CDR1 LGHNA, CDR2 YSLEER. CDR3 length equals 14 residues.

This clone was seen only a few times. The genes are TRBV28 and TRBJ2-3; 7 bases line up with TRBD2. Trimming took 3 bases from V and 4 from J; bases not matched to a gene: 7. Germline CDR1 MDHEN, CDR2 SYDVKM. CDR3 length: 15 residues. The CDR3 loop is CASSFLGGSPDTQYF. CDR3 DNA: TGTGCCAGCAGTTTCTTGGGCGGGAGCCCAGATACGCAGTATTTT. Together with reference TRBV28 and TRBJ2-3, the CDR3 gives the full variable domain: DVKVTQSSRYLVKRTGEKVFLECVQDMDHENMFWYRQDPGLGLRLIYFSYDVKMKEKGDIPEGYSVSREKKERFSLILESASTNQTSMYLCASSFLGGSPDTQYFGPGTRLTVL.

This clone has a handful of counts. The rearrangement uses TRBV18 and TRBJ2-3; tentatively, D is TRBD2 (5 bases). CDR1 and CDR2 from the germline V gene are KGHSH and LQKENI. The germline V and J ends were trimmed by 1 base and 3 bases, with 8 bases remaining between them. The length of the CDR3 is 14 residues. CDR3 coding DNA: TGTGCCAGCTCACCACGGGAGCGAACAGATACGCAGTATTTT. Its translation is CASSPRERTDTQYF.

The chain joins TRBV7-3 to TRBJ2-1; TRBD1 matches at 8 bases. The CDR3 is 17 amino acids. CDR1 and CDR2 from the germline V gene are SGHTA and FQGTGA. J was trimmed by 10 bases and V by 1 base; bases with no gene match: 15. Written as DNA, the CDR3 is TGTGCCAGCAGCTTAAACCCCGGACAGGGCGCCCTGGGGGAGCAGTTCTTC. Translating gives CASSLNPGQGALGEQFF. The full variable domain, its missing parts supplied by reference TRBV7-3 and TRBJ2-1, is GAGVSQTPSNKVTEKGKYVELRCDPISGHTALYWYRQSLGQGPEFLIYFQGTGAADDSGLPNDRFFAVRPEGSVSTLKIQRTERGDSAVYLCASSLNPGQGALGEQFFGPGTRLTVL.

The CDR3 sequence is CASSRAGGSYEQYF. The CDR3, as DNA: TGTGCCAGCAGTAGAGCGGGAGGGTCTTACGAGCAGTACTTC. The chain uses TRBV2 and TRBJ2-7, with 10 bases lining up with TRBD2. Germline assignment: CDR1 SNHLY and CDR2 FYNNEI. There are 14 residues in the CDR3. The V segment lost 5 bases and the J segment 4 bases; nucleotides outside the gene matches: 5.

This clone was detected only a few times. The chain combines TRBV14 with TRBJ2-3; D gene ambiguous. Germline-derived CDR1 and CDR2 are SGHDN and FVKESK. The V and J ends lost 4 bases and 4 bases respectively, with 12 bases between them. This CDR3 contains 14 residues. CDR3 nucleotide sequence: TGTGCCAGCAGCCCTGGTCTGCAGTCAGATACGCAGTATTTT. As protein: CASSPGLQSDTQYF.

This clone was counted only a few times. V and J are TRBV19 and TRBJ2-7, with 12 bases lining up with TRBD2. Germline trimming cut 8 bases from V and 3 bases from J; bases unmatched to any gene: 2. The CDR3 is 13 residues long. The germline V gene encodes CDR1 LNHDA and CDR2 SQIVND (reference sequence). This chain's CDR3 is CASSLAGGYEQYF. Here the CDR3 DNA reads TGTGCCAGTTCACTAGCGGGAGGCTACGAGCAGTACTTC.

The rearrangement joins TRBV30 to TRBJ1-5; D is uncertain. The length of the CDR3 is 14 residues. Trimming removed 2 bases from V and 9 bases from J, with 17 bases in between. CDR1 is GTSNPN, CDR2 SVGIG, per germline (reference sequence). The CDR3 nucleotides read TGTGCCTGGAGTACCTACGACGGATCTAGGCCCCAGCATTTT. It yields the protein CAWSTYDGSRPQHF.

The V call is TRBV25-1, the J call TRBJ2-2, with D perhaps TRBD2 (5 bases). The germline CDR1 and CDR2 sequences are MGHDK and SYGVNS. This CDR3 is 16 amino acids long. V was shortened by 1 base and J by 4 bases, with 13 bases between the two germline ends. The chain's CDR3 is CASSEFEGVGTGELFF. CDR3 coding DNA: TGTGCCAGCAGTGAATTCGAGGGAGTAGGCACCGGGGAGCTGTTTTTT.

A few counts support this clone. The V gene is TRBV27, the J gene TRBJ2-2, with 11 positions matching TRBD2. The V segment lost 6 bases and the J segment 6 bases; nucleotides outside the gene matches: 12. The CDR3 sequence is 17 residues long. The germline V gene has CDR1 MNHEY and CDR2 SMNVEV (reference sequence). The CDR3 sequence: CASSRKSTSGSAGELFF. The CDR3, as DNA: TGTGCCAGCAGCCGAAAATCAACTAGCGGGAGTGCCGGGGAGCTGTTTTTT.

The V call is TRBV7-6, the J call TRBJ2-3; 8 nucleotides agree with TRBD2. Unmatched junction bases numbered 4, after V lost 4 bases and J lost 4 bases. This CDR3 region has 14 residues. Germline assignment: CDR1 SGHVS and CDR2 FNYEAQ. For the CDR3, the DNA is TGTGCCAGCAGCTCAGGACTAGCTTCAGATACGCAGTATTTT. It yields the protein CASSSGLASDTQYF.

The chain carries TRBV27 and TRBJ2-2; D is perhaps TRBD1 (5 bases). Germline V CDR1 and CDR2: MNHEY, SMNVEV (reference sequence). The germline V and J ends were trimmed by 3 bases and 0 bases, with 8 bases remaining between them. The CDR3 is 15 residues long. CDR3 DNA sequence: TGTGCCAGCAGTTTCAGGGTCGCGAACACCGGGGAGCTGTTTTTT. It yields the protein CASSFRVANTGELFF.

This clone was picked up a small number of times. The chain has TRBV28 and TRBJ2-1; D may be TRBD2 (5 bases). With 6 bases removed from V and 3 bases from J, the gap between germline ends came to 12 bases. There are 14 residues in the CDR3. Germline CDR1 and CDR2: MDHEN and SYDVKM. The CDR3: CASSSSPYYNEQFF. The CDR3 coding sequence is TGTGCCAGCAGCTCTAGCCCCTACTACAATGAGCAGTTCTTC.

V and J are TRBV5-4 and TRBJ2-7; 9 nucleotides match TRBD2. This CDR3 has 14 amino acids. The germline V gene has CDR1 SGHNT and CDR2 YYREEE (reference sequence). J lost 5 bases, V lost 0 bases, and 3 bases had no gene match. As DNA, the CDR3 is TGTGCCAGCAGCTTGGGCGGGAGGGCCGACGAGCAGTACTTC. It yields the protein CASSLGGRADEQYF.

This clone was recorded a few times. This chain joins TRBV28 and TRBJ1-4; maybe TRBD1 (6 bases). The germline CDR1 and CDR2 sequences are MDHEN and SYDVKM. The CDR3 is 14 residues long. Trimming took 8 bases from V and 6 from J, leaving 16 bases between them. CDR3 coding DNA: TGTGCCAGCTTCCCCGGCGAGGGGGATGAAAAACTGTTTTTT. It specifies CASFPGEGDEKLFF. The complete variable domain, with remaining parts taken from reference TRBV28 and TRBJ1-4, reads DVKVTQSSRYLVKRTGEKVFLECVQDMDHENMFWYRQDPGLGLRLIYFSYDVKMKEKGDIPEGYSVSREKKERFSLILESASTNQTSMYLCASFPGEGDEKLFFGSGTQLSVL.

This clone has more than one count but fewer than ten. The chain employs TRBV2 and TRBJ1-5, with TRBD1 matching 7 bases. V was pared by 6 bases and J by 6 bases, with 2 bases of the junction left unmatched. The CDR3 totals 12 residues. The germline V gene encodes CDR1 SNHLY and CDR2 FYNNEI. In DNA form, the CDR3 reads TGTGCCAGCAGAAGGGGGCTTCAGCCCCAGCATTTT. This translates into CASRRGLQPQHF.

This clone occurred once. The chain links TRBV2 to TRBJ2-7, with 10 bases that match TRBD2. The CDR3 spans 15 residues. Per the germline V gene, CDR1 is SNHLY and CDR2 is FYNNEI. The junction had 8 bases not matched to a gene; V was cut back by 7 bases and J by 2 bases. As DNA, the CDR3 is TGTGCCAGCACCCTAGGACTAGCGGTTACCTACGAGCAGTACTTC. Its translation: CASTLGLAVTYEQYF.

The genes are TRBV27 and TRBJ2-7, with TRBD2 as a possible D gene (5 bases). Trimming removed 9 bases from V and 1 base from J, with 16 bases in between. In germline, CDR1 is MNHEY, CDR2 SMNVEV (reference sequence). This CDR3 has 14 residues. The CDR3 is CARIRPGWSYEQYF. The CDR3 DNA sequence: TGTGCCAGGATACGACCGGGGTGGTCCTACGAGCAGTACTTC.

There are many counts of this clone. This sequence joins TRBV29-1 and TRBJ2-3; D perhaps matches TRBD1 (6 bases). Per germline, CDR1 SQVTM and CDR2 ANQGSEA. Trimming removed 4 bases at V and 4 bases at J, with 12 bases between. The CDR3 has 13 amino acids. Here the CDR3 DNA reads TGCAGCGTTGCGGGCCAGGGGCCAGATACGCAGTATTTT. Its protein is CSVAGQGPDTQYF.